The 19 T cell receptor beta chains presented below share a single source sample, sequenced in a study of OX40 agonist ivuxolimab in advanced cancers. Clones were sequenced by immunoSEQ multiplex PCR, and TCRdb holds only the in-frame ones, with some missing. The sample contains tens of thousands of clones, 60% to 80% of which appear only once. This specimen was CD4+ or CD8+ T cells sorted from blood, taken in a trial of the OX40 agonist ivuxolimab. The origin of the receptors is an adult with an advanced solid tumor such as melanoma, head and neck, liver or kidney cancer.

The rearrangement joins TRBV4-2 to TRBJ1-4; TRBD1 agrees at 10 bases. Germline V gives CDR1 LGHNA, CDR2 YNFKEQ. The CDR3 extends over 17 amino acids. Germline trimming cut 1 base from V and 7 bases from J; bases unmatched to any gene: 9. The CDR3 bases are TGTGCCAGCAGCCAAGTGGTCCCAGGGACAGGGGCTGAAAAACTGTTTTTT. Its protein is CASSQVVPGTGAEKLFF.

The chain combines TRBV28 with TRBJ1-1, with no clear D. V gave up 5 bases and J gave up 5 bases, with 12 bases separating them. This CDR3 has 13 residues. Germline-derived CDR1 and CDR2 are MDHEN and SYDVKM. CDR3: CASSVEGRTEAFF. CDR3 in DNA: TGTGCCAGCAGTGTCGAAGGTCGGACTGAAGCTTTCTTT. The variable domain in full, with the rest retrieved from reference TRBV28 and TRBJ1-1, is DVKVTQSSRYLVKRTGEKVFLECVQDMDHENMFWYRQDPGLGLRLIYFSYDVKMKEKGDIPEGYSVSREKKERFSLILESASTNQTSMYLCASSVEGRTEAFFGQGTRLTVV.

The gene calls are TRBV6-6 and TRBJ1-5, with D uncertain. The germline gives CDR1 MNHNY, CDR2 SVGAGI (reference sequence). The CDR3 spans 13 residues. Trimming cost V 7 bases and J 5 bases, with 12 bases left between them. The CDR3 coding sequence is TGTGCCAGCAAGACGGGTCTGGATCAGCCCCAGCATTTT. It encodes CASKTGLDQPQHF.

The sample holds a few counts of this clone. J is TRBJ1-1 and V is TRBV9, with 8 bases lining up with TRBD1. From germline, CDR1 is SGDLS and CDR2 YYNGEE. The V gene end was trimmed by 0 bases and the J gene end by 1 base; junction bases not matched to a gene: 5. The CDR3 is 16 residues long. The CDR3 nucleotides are TGTGCCAGCAGCGTAGGGACAGGGCGAGGGAACACTGAAGCTTTCTTT. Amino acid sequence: CASSVGTGRGNTEAFF.

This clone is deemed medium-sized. The CDR3 loop is CASSLGLLYEQFF. In DNA, the CDR3 is TGTGCCAGCAGCTTAGGGCTCCTATATGAGCAGTTCTTC. The chain has TRBV11-2 and TRBJ2-1; D gene uncertain. With 1 base removed from V and 8 bases from J, the gap between germline ends came to 9 bases. CDR3 length equals 13 residues. Germline V gene lookup returns CDR1 SGHAT and CDR2 FQNNGV.

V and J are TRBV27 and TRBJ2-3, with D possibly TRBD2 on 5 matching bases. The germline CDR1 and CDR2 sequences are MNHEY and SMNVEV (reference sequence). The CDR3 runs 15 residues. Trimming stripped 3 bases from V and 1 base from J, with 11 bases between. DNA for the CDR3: TGTGCCAGCAGTTTGGCCCGGGAAGGCACAGATACGCAGTATTTT. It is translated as CASSLAREGTDTQYF.

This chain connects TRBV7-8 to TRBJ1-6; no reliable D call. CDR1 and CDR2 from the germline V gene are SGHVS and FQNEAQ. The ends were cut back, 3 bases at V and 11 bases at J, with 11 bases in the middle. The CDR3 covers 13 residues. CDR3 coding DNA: TGTGCCAGCAGCTTTTCAGAGTATGCACCCCTCCACTTT. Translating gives CASSFSEYAPLHF.

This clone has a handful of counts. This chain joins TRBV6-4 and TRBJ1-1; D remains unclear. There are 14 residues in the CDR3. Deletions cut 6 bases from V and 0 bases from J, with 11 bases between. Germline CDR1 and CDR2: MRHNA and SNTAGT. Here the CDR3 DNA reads TGTGCCAGCAGGGAAACGGACGTGAACACTGAAGCTTTCTTT. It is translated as CASRETDVNTEAFF.

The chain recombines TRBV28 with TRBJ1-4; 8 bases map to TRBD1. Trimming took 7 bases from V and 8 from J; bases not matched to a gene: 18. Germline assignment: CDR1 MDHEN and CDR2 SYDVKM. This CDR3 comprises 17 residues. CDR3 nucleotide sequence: TGTGCCAGCACCCACCTCGACAGGGGTGGGCTCAAAGAAAAACTGTTTTTT. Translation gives CASTHLDRGGLKEKLFF.

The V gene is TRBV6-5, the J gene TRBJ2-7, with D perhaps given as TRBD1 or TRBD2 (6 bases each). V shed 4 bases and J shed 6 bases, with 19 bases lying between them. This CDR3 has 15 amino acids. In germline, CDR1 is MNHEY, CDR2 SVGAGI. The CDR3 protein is CASSSGPGARGEQYF. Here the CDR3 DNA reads TGTGCCAGCAGTTCGGGCCCGGGGGCTCGGGGCGAGCAGTACTTC.

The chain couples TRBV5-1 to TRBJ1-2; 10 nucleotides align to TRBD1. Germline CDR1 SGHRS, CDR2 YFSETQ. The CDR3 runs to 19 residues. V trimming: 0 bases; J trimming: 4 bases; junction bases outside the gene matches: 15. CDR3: CASSLAYPQTGTGVYGYTF. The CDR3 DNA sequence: TGCGCCAGCAGCTTGGCTTACCCTCAAACCGGGACAGGGGTCTATGGCTACACCTTC.

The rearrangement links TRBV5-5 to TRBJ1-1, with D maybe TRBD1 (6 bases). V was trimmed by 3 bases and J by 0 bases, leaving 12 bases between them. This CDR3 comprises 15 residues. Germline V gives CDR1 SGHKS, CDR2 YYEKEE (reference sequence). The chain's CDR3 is CASSSDSRLNTEAFF. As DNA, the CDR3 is TGTGCCAGCAGCTCGGACAGCCGGCTGAACACTGAAGCTTTCTTT. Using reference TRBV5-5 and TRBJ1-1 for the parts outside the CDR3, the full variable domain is DAGVTQSPTHLIKTRGQQVTLRCSPISGHKSVSWYQQVLGQGPQFIFQYYEKEERGRGNFPDRFSARQFPNYSSELNVNALLLGDSALYLCASSSDSRLNTEAFFGQGTRLTVV.

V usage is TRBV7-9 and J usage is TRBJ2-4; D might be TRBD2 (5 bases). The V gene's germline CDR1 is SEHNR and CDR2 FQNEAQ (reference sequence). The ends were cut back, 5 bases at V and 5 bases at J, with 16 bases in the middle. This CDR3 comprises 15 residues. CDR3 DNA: TGTGCCAGCAGCCCCCCCCGGGGAACAGAAAACATTCAGTACTTC. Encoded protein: CASSPPRGTENIQYF.

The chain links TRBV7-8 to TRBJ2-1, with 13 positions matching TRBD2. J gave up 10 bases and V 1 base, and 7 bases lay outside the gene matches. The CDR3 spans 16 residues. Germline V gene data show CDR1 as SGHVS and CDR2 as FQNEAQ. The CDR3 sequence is CASSLGTSGGRGEQFF. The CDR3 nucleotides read TGTGCCAGCAGCTTAGGGACTAGCGGGGGAAGAGGGGAGCAGTTCTTC.

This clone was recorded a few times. The CDR3 nucleotides are TGTGCCAGCAGCTTATCCAGGGACTACGAGCAGTACTTC. Translating gives CASSLSRDYEQYF. V gene TRBV7-2 combines with J gene TRBJ2-7, with D tentatively TRBD1 (5 bases). Per germline, CDR1 SGHTA and CDR2 FQGNSA. The CDR3 is 13 residues long. Between the trimmed V and J ends, which lost 2 bases and 3 bases, there was a span of 8 bases.

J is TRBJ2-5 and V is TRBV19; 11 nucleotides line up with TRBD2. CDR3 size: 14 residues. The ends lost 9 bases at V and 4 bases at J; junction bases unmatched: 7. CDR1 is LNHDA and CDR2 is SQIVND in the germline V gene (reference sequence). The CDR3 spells CASKLAGDVETQYF. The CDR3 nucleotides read TGTGCCAGCAAACTAGCGGGGGACGTAGAGACCCAGTACTTC.

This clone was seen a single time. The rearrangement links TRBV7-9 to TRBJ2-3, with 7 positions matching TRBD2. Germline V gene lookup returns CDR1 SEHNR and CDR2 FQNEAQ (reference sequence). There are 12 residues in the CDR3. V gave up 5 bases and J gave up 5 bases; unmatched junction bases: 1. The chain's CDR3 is CASSGRGDTQYF. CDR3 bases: TGTGCCAGCAGCGGGAGGGGAGATACGCAGTATTTT.

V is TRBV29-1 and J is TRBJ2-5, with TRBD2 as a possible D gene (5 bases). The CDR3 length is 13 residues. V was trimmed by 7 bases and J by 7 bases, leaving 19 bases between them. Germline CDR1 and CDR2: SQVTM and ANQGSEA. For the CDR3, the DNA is TGCAGCGCTAGTCTAGGGCTAGCTGCGACCCAGTACTTC. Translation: CSASLGLAATQYF.

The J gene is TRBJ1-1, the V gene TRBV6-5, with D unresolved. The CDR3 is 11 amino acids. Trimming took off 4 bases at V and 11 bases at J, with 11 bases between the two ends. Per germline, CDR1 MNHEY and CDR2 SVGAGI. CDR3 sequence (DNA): TGTGCCAGCAGTTGGAGGGAGGAGGCTTTCTTT. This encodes CASSWREEAFF.